This TCR beta chain was sequenced in a study of T cell clonotyping in hematopoietic cell transplantation. About this clone: Its specificity is not known.

With 3 bases removed from V and 6 bases from J, the gap between germline ends came to 10 bases. The CDR3 consists of 13 residues. CDR1 MGHRA and CDR2 YSYEKL come from the germline V gene. Findings and caveats of the study: No sorting was done, leaving CD4 and CD8 contributions mixed.

The time point here: recipient sample about 28 days before transplant, after cytoreduction. Generated by immunoSEQ multiplex PCR, the TCRdb table keeps only in-frame clones and is missing some. The sample lists under 30,000 clones; about 83% were seen once. This rearrangement joins TRBV4-1 to TRBJ2-3; D ambiguous. This TCR derives from a woman in her thirties with chronic myeloid leukemia. Some clones in this sample may be carry-over from other donors' samples. Here the sequenced sample was peripheral blood mononuclear cells, taken before stem cell transplant. The CDR3 DNA reads as TGCGCCAGCAGCCAGGTAGGGTCCGATACGCAGTATTTT. It specifies CASSQVGSDTQYF.